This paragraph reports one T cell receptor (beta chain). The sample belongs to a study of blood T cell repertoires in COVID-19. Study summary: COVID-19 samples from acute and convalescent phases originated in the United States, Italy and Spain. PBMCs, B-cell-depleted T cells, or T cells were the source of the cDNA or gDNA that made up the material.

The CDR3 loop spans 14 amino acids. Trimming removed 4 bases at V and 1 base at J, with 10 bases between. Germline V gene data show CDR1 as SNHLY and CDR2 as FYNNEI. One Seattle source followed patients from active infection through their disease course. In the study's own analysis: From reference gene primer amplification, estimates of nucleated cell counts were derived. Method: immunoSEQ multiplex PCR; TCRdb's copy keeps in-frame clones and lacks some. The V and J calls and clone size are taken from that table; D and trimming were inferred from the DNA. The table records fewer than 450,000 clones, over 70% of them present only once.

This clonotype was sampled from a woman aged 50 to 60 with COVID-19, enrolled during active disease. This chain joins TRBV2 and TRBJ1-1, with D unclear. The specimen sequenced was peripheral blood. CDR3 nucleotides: TGTGCCAGCAGTGTCGGAGTTGGGAACACTGAAGCTTTCTTT. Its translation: CASSVGVGNTEAFF.